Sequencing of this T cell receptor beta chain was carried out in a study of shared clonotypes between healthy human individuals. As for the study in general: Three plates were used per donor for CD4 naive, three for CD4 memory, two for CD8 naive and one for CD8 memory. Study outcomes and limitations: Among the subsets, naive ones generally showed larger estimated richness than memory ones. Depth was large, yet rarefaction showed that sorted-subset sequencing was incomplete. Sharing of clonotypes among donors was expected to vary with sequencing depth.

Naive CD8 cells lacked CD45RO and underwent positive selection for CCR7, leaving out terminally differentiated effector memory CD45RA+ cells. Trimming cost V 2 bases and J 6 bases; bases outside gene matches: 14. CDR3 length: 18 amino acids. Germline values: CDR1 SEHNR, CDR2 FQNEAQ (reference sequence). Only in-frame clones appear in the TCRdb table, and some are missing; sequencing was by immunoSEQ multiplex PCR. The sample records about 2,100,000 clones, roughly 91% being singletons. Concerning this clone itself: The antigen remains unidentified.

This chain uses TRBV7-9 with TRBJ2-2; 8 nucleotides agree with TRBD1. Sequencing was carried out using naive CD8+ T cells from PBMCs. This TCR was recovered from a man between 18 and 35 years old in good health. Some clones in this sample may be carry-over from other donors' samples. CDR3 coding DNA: TGTGCCAGCAGCTTACCGATGGACAGGGACGGGGACTCCGGGGAGCTGTTTTTT. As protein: CASSLPMDRDGDSGELFF.